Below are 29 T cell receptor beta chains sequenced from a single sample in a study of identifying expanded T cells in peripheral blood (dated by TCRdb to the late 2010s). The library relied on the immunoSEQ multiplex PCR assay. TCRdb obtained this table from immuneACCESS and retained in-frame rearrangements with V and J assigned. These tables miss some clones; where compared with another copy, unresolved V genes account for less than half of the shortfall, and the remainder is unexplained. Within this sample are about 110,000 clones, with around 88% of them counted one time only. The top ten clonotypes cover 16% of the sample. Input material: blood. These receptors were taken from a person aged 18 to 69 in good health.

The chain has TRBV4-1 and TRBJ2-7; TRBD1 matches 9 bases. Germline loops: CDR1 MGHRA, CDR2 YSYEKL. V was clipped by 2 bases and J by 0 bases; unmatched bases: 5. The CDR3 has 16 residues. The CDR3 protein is CASSQPGTGSSYEQYF. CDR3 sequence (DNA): TGCGCCAGCAGCCAACCCGGGACAGGGAGCTCCTACGAGCAGTACTTC.

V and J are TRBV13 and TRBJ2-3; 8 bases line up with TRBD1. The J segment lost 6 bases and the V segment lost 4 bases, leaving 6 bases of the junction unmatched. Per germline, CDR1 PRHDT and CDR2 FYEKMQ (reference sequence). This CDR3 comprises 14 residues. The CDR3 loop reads CASSYQGAADTQYF. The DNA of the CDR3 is TGTGCCAGCAGCTACCAGGGGGCGGCCGATACGCAGTATTTT.

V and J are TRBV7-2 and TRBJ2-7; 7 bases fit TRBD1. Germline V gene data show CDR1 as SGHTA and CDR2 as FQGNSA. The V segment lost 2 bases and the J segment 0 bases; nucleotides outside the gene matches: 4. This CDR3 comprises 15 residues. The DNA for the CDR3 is TGTGCCAGCAGCTTACTGGGGACAGTCTCCTACGAGCAGTACTTC. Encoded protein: CASSLLGTVSYEQYF.

CDR3 coding DNA: TGCGCCAGCAGCCAAGATTATCGGACACGTTATGGCTACACCTTC. Amino acid sequence: CASSQDYRTRYGYTF. The genes are TRBV4-1 and TRBJ1-2, with a possible D match to TRBD1 (5 bases). The V and J ends lost 0 bases and 5 bases respectively, with 13 bases between them. This CDR3 is built from 15 residues. The germline gives CDR1 MGHRA, CDR2 YSYEKL.

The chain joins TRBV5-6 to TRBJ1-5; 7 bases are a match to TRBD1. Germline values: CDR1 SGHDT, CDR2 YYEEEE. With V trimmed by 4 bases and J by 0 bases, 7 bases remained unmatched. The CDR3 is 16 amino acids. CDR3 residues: CASSILTGHSNQPQHF. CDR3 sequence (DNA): TGTGCCAGCAGCATTCTGACAGGGCATAGCAATCAGCCCCAGCATTTT.

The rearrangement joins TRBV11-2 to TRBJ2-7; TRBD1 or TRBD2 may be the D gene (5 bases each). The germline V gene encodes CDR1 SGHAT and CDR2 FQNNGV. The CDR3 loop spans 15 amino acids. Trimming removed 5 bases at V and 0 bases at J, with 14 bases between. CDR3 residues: CASSRGPGRSYEQYF. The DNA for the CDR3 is TGTGCCAGCAGCCGCGGACCGGGGCGCTCCTACGAGCAGTACTTC.

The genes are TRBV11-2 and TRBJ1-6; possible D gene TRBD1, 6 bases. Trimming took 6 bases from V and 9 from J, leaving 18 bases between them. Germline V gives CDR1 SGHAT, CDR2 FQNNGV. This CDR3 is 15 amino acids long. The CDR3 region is CASRLDSVFSSPLHF. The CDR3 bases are TGTGCCAGCAGACTGGACAGTGTCTTTAGTTCACCCCTCCACTTT.

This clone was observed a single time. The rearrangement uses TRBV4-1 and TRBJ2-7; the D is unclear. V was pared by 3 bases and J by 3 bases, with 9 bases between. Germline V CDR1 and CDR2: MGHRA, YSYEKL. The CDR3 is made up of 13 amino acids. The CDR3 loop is CASSQGLSYEQYF. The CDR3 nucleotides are TGCGCCAGCAGCCAGGGGTTAAGCTACGAGCAGTACTTC.

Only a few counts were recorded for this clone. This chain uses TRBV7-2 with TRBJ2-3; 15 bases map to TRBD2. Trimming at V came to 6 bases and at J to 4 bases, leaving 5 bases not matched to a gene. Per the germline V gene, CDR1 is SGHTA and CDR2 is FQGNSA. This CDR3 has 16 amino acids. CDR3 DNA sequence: TGTGCCAGCAGACCGAGGACTAGCGGGGGGGCAGATACGCAGTATTTT. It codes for CASRPRTSGGADTQYF.

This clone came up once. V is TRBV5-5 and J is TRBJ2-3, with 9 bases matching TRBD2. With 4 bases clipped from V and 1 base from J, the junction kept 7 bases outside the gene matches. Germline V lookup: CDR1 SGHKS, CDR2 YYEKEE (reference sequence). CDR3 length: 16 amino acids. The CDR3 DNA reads TGTGCCAGCAGCGAAACCTTAGCGGGGGGCACAGATACGCAGTATTTT. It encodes CASSETLAGGTDTQYF.

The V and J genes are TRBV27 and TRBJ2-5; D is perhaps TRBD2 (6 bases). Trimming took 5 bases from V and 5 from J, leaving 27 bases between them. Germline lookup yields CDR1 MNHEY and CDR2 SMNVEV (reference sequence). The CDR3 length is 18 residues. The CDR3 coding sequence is TGTGCCAGCAGTCCTTTAGCCCCCCGTAGGGCAGGGAGGGAGACCCAGTACTTC. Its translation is CASSPLAPRRAGRETQYF.

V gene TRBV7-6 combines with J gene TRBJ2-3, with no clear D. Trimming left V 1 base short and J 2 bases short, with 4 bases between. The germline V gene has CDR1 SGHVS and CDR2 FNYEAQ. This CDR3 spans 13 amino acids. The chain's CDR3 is CASSLGPTDTQYF. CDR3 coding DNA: TGTGCCAGCAGCTTAGGACCCACAGATACGCAGTATTTT.

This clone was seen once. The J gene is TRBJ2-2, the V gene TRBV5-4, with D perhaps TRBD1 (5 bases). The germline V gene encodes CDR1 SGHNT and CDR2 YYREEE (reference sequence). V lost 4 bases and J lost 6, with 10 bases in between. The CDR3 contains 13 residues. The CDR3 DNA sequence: TGTGCCAGCAGCCTCCAAGGGGCCGGGGAGCTGTTTTTT. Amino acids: CASSLQGAGELFF.

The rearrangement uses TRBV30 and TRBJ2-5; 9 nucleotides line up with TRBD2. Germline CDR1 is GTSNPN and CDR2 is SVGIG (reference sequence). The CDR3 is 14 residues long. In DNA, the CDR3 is TGTGCTATGGAGCGCGGGAGGGTGAGGGAGACCCAGTACTTC. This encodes CAMERGRVRETQYF. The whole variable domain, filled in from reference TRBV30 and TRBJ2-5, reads SQTIHQWPATLVQPVGSPLSLECTVEGTSNPNLYWYRQAAGRGLQLLFYSVGIGQISSEVPQNLSASRPQDRQFILSSKKLLLSDSGFYLCAMERGRVRETQYFGPGTRLLVL.

The CDR3 coding sequence is TGTGCCAGCAGCCCTGAGGGGACCCGAAACACCATATATTTT. Its protein is CASSPEGTRNTIYF. The chain is built from TRBV6-5 and TRBJ1-3, with TRBD1 as a possible D gene (5 bases). V lost 6 bases and J lost 5, with 14 bases in between. Germline CDR1 and CDR2: MNHEY and SVGAGI. There are 14 residues in the CDR3.

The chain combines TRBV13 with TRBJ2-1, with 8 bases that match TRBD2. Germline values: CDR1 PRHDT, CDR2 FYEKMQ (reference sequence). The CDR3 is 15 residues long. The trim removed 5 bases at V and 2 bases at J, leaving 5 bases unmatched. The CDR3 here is CASSTAGDTYNEQFF. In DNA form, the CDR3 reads TGTGCCAGCAGCACAGCGGGGGATACCTACAATGAGCAGTTCTTC.

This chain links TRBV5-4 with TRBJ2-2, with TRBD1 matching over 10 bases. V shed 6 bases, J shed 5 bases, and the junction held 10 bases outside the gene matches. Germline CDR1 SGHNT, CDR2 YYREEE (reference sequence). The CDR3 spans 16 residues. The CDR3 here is CASTDRGRSETGELFF. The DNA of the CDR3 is TGTGCCAGCACCGACAGGGGGCGCTCAGAGACCGGGGAGCTGTTTTTT.

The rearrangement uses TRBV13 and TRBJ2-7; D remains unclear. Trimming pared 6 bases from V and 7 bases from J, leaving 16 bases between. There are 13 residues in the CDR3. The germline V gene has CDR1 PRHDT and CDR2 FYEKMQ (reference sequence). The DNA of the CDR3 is TGTGCCAGCAGTCCCAACCCCCCTGGGGAGCAGTACTTC. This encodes CASSPNPPGEQYF.

The chain's CDR3 is CASSQDLGGGYNSPLHF. Written as DNA, the CDR3 is TGCGCCAGCAGCCAAGATTTGGGAGGAGGGTATAATTCACCCCTCCACTTT. The chain has TRBV4-3 and TRBJ1-6; D is unclear. Trimming removed 0 bases from V and 4 bases from J, with 13 bases in between. This CDR3 has 17 amino acids. Germline assignment: CDR1 LGHNA and CDR2 YSLEER.

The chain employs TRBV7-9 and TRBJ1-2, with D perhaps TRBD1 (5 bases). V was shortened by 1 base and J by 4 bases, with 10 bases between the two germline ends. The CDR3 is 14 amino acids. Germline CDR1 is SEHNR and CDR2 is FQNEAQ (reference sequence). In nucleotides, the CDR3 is TGTGCCAGCAGCTTAGAAGAGGGGACCTATGGCTACACCTTC. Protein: CASSLEEGTYGYTF.

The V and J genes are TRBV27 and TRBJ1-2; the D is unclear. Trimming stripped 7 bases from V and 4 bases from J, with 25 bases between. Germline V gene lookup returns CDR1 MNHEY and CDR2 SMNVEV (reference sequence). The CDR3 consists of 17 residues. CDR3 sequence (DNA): TGTGCCAGCACCCCCTTAGGTACACCCAAAGGGCGCTATGGCTACACCTTC. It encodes CASTPLGTPKGRYGYTF.

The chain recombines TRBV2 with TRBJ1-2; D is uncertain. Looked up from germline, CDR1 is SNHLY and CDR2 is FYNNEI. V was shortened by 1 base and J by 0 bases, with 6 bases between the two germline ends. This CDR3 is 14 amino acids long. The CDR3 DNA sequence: TGTGCCAGCAGTGAAGACAGAACTAACTATGGCTACACCTTC. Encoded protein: CASSEDRTNYGYTF.

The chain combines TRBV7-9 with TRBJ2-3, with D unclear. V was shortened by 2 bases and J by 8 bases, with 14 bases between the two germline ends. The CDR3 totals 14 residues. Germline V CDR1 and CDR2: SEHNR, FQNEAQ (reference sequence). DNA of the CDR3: TGTGCCAGCAGCTTACAACTGGCATCTGCTACGCAGTATTTT. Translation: CASSLQLASATQYF.

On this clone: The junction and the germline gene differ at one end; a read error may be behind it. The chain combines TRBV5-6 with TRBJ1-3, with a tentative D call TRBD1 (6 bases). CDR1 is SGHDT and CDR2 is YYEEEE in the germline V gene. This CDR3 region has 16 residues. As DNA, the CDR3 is TGTACCAGCAGCTTTTTCAGGGTACAGGGTGGAAACACCATATATTTT. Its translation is CTSSFFRVQGGNTIYF.

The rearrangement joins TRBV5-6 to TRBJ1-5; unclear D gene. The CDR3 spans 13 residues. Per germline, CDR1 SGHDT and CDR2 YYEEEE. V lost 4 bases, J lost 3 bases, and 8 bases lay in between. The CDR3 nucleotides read TGTGCCAGCAGCCCCGGGAACAATCAGCCCCAGCATTTT. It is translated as CASSPGNNQPQHF.

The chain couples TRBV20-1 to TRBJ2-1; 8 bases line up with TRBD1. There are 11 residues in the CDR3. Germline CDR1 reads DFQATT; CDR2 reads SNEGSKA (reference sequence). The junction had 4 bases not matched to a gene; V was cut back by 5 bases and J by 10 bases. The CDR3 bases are TGCAGTGCTGACAGGGGCAACGAGCAGTTCTTC. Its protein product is CSADRGNEQFF.

CDR3 bases: TGTGCCAGCAGCCAAACCTCCGGGACAGCGGGAAACACCATATATTTT. Its protein product is CASSQTSGTAGNTIYF. The J gene is TRBJ1-3, the V gene TRBV16; 7 positions agree with TRBD1. Unmatched junction bases numbered 8, after V lost 2 bases and J lost 4 bases. Looked up from germline, CDR1 is KGHSY and CDR2 is FQNENV. This CDR3 contains 16 residues.

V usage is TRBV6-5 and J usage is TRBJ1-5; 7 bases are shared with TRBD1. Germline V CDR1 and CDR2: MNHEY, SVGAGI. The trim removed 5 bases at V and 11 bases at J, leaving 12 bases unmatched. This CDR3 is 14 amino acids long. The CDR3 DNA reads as TGTGCCAGCAGTCAAACAGGGGCCGGGCGAGCCCAGCATTTT. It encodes CASSQTGAGRAQHF.

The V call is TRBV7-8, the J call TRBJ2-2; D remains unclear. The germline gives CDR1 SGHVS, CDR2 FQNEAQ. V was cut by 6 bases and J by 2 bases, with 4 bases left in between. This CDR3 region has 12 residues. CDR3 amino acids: CASRANTGELFF. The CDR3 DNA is TGTGCCAGCAGGGCAAACACCGGGGAGCTGTTTTTT.